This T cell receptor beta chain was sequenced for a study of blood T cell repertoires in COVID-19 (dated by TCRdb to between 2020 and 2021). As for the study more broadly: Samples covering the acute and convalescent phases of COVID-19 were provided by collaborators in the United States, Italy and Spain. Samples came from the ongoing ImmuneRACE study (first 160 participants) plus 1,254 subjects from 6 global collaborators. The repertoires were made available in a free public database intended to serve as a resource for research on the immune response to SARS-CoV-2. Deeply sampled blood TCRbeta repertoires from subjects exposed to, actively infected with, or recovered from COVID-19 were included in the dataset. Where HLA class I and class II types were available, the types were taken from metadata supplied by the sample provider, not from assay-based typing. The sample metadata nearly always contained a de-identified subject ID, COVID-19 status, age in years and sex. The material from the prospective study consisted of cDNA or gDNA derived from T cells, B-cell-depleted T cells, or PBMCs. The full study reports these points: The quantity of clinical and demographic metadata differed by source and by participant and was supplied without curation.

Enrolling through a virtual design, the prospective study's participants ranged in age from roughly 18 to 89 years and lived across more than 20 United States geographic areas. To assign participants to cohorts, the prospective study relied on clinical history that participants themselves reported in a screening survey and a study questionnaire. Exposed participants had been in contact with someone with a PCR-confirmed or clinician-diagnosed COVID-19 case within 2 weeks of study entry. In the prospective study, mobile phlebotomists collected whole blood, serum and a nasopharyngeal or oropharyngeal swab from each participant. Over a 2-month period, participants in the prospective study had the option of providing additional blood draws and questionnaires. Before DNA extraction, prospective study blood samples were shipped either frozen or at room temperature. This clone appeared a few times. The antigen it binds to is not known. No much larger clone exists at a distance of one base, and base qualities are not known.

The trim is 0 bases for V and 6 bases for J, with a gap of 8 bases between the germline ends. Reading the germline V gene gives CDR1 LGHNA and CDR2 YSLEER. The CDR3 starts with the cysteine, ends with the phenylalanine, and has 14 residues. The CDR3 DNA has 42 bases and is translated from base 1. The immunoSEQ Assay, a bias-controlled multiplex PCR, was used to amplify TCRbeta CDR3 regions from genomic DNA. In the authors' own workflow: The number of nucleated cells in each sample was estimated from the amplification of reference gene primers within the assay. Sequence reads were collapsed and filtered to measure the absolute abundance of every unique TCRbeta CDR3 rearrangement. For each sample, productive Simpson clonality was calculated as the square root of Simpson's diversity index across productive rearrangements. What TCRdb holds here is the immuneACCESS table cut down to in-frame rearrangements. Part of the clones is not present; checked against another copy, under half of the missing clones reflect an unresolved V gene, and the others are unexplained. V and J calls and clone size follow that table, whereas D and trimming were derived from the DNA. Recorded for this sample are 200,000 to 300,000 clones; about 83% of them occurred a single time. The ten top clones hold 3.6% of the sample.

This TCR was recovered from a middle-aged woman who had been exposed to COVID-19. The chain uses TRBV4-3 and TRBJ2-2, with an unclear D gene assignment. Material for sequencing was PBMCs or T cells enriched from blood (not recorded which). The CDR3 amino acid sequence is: CASSQDWLAGELFF. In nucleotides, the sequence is TGCGCCAGCAGCCAAGATTGGCTAGCCGGGGAGCTGTTTTTT.